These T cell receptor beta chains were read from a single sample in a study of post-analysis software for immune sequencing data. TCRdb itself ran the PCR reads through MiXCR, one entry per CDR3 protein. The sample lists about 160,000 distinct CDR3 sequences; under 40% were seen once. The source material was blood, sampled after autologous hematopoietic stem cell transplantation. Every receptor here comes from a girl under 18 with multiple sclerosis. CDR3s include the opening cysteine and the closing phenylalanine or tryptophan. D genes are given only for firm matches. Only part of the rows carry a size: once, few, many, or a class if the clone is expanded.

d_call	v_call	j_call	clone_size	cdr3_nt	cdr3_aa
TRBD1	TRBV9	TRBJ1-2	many	TGTGCCAGCAGCGTAGCTGGGGCCGGGACAGGGGGCGACTATGGCTACACCTTC	CASSVAGAGTGGDYGYTF
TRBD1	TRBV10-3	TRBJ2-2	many	TGTGCCATCAGTGGATCCGGGACAGGGGGAACCGGGGAGCTGTTTTTT	CAISGSGTGGTGELFF
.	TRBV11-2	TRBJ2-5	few	TGTGCCAGCAGCACAACGGGCCAAGAGACCCAGTACTTC	CASSTTGQETQYF
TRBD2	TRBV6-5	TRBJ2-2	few	TGTGCCAGCAGTTACTCGACTAGCGGGAGGGCCAACACCGGGGAGCTGTTTTTT	CASSYSTSGRANTGELFF
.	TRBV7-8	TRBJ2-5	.	TGTGCCAGCAGCGAGGGAGCGTTTGGGGTAGAGACCCAGTACTTC	CASSEGAFGVETQYF
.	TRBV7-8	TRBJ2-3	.	TGTGCCAGCAGCTTAGACAAAACGGGAACAATATCAGATACGCAGTATTTT	CASSLDKTGTISDTQYF
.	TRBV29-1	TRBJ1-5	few	TGCAGCGTTGCGGGGGGCAATAGCAATCAGCCCCAGCATTTT	CSVAGGNSNQPQHF
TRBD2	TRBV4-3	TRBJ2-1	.	TGCGCCAGCAGCCGCGGGGCTAGCGGGAGGCCCCACAATGAGCAGTTCTTC	CASSRGASGRPHNEQFF
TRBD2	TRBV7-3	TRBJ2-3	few	TGTGCCAGCAGCCGAGCGGGGCCTAGGGATACGCAGTATTTT	CASSRAGPRDTQYF
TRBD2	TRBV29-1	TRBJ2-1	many	TGCAGCGTAGGGACTAGCGGGTACAATGAGCAGTTCTTC	CSVGTSGYNEQFF
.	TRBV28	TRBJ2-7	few	TGTGCCAGCAGTTCAACGCTAGCGCGGCAGTACTTC	CASSSTLARQYF
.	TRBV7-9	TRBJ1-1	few	TGTGCCAGCAGCCCTAAATTAGGTTTAGGCACTGAAGCTTTCTTT	CASSPKLGLGTEAFF
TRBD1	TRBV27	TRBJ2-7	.	TGTGCCAGCAGTCCCACCGGGACAGGGGGTTTCGAGCAGTACTTC	CASSPTGTGGFEQYF
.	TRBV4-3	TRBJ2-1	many	TGCGCCAGCAGCCAAGTTAGGACTATTAATGAGCAGTTCTTC	CASSQVRTINEQFF
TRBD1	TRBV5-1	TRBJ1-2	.	TGCGCCAGCAGCAGTCCGGGACAGAGTTATGGCTACACCTTC	CASSSPGQSYGYTF
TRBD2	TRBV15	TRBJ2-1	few	TGTGCCACCAGCAGACCCACGGCCGGGACTAGCCCTAATTTTGAGCAGTTCTTC	CATSRPTAGTSPNFEQFF
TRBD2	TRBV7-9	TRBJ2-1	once	TGTGCCAGCAGCCCGACCGGGACTAGTGCTGCGAATGAGCAGTTCTTC	CASSPTGTSAANEQFF
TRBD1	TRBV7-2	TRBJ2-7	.	TGTGCCAGCAGCTTACAGACAGGGGCCGGCCTCTCCTACGAGCAGTACTTC	CASSLQTGAGLSYEQYF